A selection of T cell receptor beta chains follows, all from one sample in a study of T cell repertoires in aging, cancer and after chemotherapy. Using its own MiXCR run on the multiplex PCR reads, TCRdb lists one record per CDR3 protein. The sample records over 10,000 distinct CDR3 sequences, roughly 26% being singletons. Material for sequencing was blood. These receptors came from a human donor in good health. The CDR3 runs from the conserved cysteine through the conserved F or W. D genes are given only for firm matches. A row's size may be missing; if present it is once, few, many or a size class.

abundance	d_gene	v_gene	j_gene	CDR3nt	CDR3aa
few	.	TRBV28	TRBJ2-7	TGTGCCAGCAGCAGGGGCCGCTACGAGCAGTACTTC	CASSRGRYEQYF
.	.	TRBV5-1	TRBJ1-5	TGCGCCAGCAGCTTGGGTCCACCAGGGTGGGGCCAGCCCCAGCATTTT	CASSLGPPGWGQPQHF
few	TRBD2	TRBV30	TRBJ2-3	TGTGCCTGGGTAGCGGGCCCTAGCACAGATACGCAGTATTTT	CAWVAGPSTDTQYF
few	.	TRBV20-1	TRBJ1-4	TGCAGTGCTAGAGCGGGGTCGTCCGAAAAACTGTTTTTT	CSARAGSSEKLFF
.	.	TRBV20-1	TRBJ2-5	TGCAGTGCTAAACATTCCGGGACGGGAGAGACCCAGTACTTC	CSAKHSGTGETQYF
few	TRBD1	TRBV20-1	TRBJ2-7	TGCAGTGCTAGGCCAGGGCGAGGACAGGGAATATACGAGCAGTACTTC	CSARPGRGQGIYEQYF
.	TRBD2	TRBV20-1	TRBJ2-3	TGCAGTGCGGAAGGTAGCGGGAACACAGATACGCAGTATTTT	CSAEGSGNTDTQYF
.	TRBD1	TRBV5-1	TRBJ1-5	TGCGCCAGCACCCGACCCTTGGACAGGGGAGGCAATCAGCCCCAGCATTTT	CASTRPLDRGGNQPQHF
few	.	TRBV6-5	TRBJ1-2	TGTGCCAGCAAGGAACTTCCGGGCGAAAATAGGGGCTACACCTTC	CASKELPGENRGYTF
.	.	TRBV20-1	TRBJ2-3	TGCAGTGCCCACAGCCCGGTCGATGTCTCGCAGTATTTT	CSAHSPVDVSQYF
few	.	TRBV11-1	TRBJ1-1	TGTGCCAGCAGCTTTCGTGAAGGGGGCACTGAAGCTTTCTTT	CASSFREGGTEAFF
few	TRBD2	TRBV5-4	TRBJ2-7	TGTGCCAGCAGCTTAGGCGGGGGGGCGGGTGAGCAGTACTTC	CASSLGGGAGEQYF
.	.	TRBV18	TRBJ1-3	TGTGCCAGCTCACCGGTACAGGGCTCTGGAAACACCATATATTTT	CASSPVQGSGNTIYF
.	.	TRBV7-9	TRBJ1-1	TGTGTTCTGGGACAGAACACTGAAGCTTTCTTT	CVLGQNTEAFF
.	TRBD2	TRBV28	TRBJ2-3	TGTGCCAGCACTAGCGGAGACACAGATACGCAGTATTTT	CASTSGDTDTQYF
medium-sized	.	TRBV30	TRBJ1-6	TGTGCCTGGAGTGTAGGGACACTGAATTCACCCCTCCACTTT	CAWSVGTLNSPLHF
few	.	TRBV5-4	TRBJ1-1	TGTGCCAGCAGCCCAGGGACGGGGAACACTGAAGCTTTCTTT	CASSPGTGNTEAFF
few	TRBD1	TRBV30	TRBJ1-1	TGTGCCTGGAAGGGGGCAGCAAATGAAGCTTTCTTT	CAWKGAANEAFF
few	.	TRBV4-3	TRBJ1-2	TGCGCCAGCAGCCAATCCCGGGGGTTCCTCTATGGCTACACCTTC	CASSQSRGFLYGYTF
few	TRBD2	TRBV12-3/TRBV12-4	TRBJ2-1	TGTGCCAGCACCGGGGGGGCGGGGGGTTACAATGAGCAGTTCTTC	CASTGGAGGYNEQFF
.	.	TRBV28	TRBJ2-6	TGTGCCAGCAGTTTATGGGGGTCTGGGGCCAACGTCCTGACTTTC	CASSLWGSGANVLTF
few	.	TRBV5-5	TRBJ2-7	TGTGCCAGCAGCTTGGCCGTGGGGTACTACGAGCAGTACTTC	CASSLAVGYYEQYF
.	TRBD2	TRBV19	TRBJ2-5	TGTGCCAGTAGTATGGGGACTAGCAAAGAGACCCAGTACTTC	CASSMGTSKETQYF
.	.	TRBV30	TRBJ1-2	TGTGCCTGGAGTGTAATCGGGGGGCACCTGTATGGCTACACCTTC	CAWSVIGGHLYGYTF
.	TRBD2	TRBV5-4	TRBJ2-2	TGTGCCAGCAGCTTGAAGGAGCGGGGGGGGTACGAGCTGTTTTTT	CASSLKERGGYELFF
.	.	TRBV5-6	TRBJ1-1	TGTGCCAGCAGCTTGGGGCCTTCGAACACTGAAGCTTTCTTT	CASSLGPSNTEAFF
few	.	TRBV6-5	TRBJ1-2	TGTGCCAGCAGTTACGGGGCAAACTATGGCTACACCTTC	CASSYGANYGYTF
.	.	TRBV11-2	TRBJ2-2	TGTGCCAGCACCGGACAGAACACCGGGGAGCTGTTTTTT	CASTGQNTGELFF
.	.	TRBV20-1	TRBJ1-1	TGCAGTGCTAGAGGTCCCAAAATGAACACTGAAGCTTTCTTT	CSARGPKMNTEAFF
few	TRBD2	TRBV25-1	TRBJ2-3	TGTGCCAGCAGTGAACCGGGAGGTTACTCTAGCACAGATACGCAGTATTTT	CASSEPGGYSSTDTQYF
few	.	TRBV20-1	TRBJ2-3	TGCAGTGCCCCGGACAAGGCAGATACGCAGTATTTT	CSAPDKADTQYF
few	TRBD1	TRBV7-9	TRBJ2-5	TGTGCCAGCAGCATACAGGGGTTTGAGACCCAGTACTTC	CASSIQGFETQYF
medium-sized	TRBD1	TRBV19	TRBJ1-1	TGTGCCAGTAGTAGGGACAGGAGGGGTGAAGCTTTCTTT	CASSRDRRGEAFF
medium-sized	.	TRBV20-1	TRBJ1-2	TGCAGTGCTAGTAACGGTCTTGACTATGGCTACACCTTC	CSASNGLDYGYTF
few	TRBD1	TRBV7-2	TRBJ1-2	TGTGCCAGCAGCTTAGGGCAGGGGGTAGCCTATGGCTACACCTTC	CASSLGQGVAYGYTF
few	.	TRBV7-9	TRBJ1-5	TGTGCCAGCAGCTGGGAGAATCAGCCCCAGCATTTT	CASSWENQPQHF
few	.	TRBV6-2/TRBV6-3	TRBJ2-6	TGTGCCAGCAGTTACAGGGGTTTGAGCTCTGGGGCCAACGTCCTGACTTTC	CASSYRGLSSGANVLTF
.	.	TRBV20-1	TRBJ2-5	TGCAGTGCTAGGTCGAGGGGCGTCCGGGAGACCCAGTACTTC	CSARSRGVRETQYF
.	.	TRBV6-5	TRBJ1-2	TGTGCCAGCAGCCCGACAGCGTCTAACTATGGCTACACCTTC	CASSPTASNYGYTF
.	TRBD1	TRBV20-1	TRBJ1-1	TGCAGTGCTTACGACAGGGGGCTCACTGAAGCTTTCTTT	CSAYDRGLTEAFF
.	.	TRBV27	TRBJ1-6	TGTGCCAGCAGTCCGAAAATGGGGGAGACCTATAATTCACCCCTCCACTTT	CASSPKMGETYNSPLHF
.	TRBD1	TRBV6-5	TRBJ1-4	TGTGCCAGCAGTTACTCGTGGGACAGTTTTGAAAAACTGTTTTTT	CASSYSWDSFEKLFF
few	TRBD1	TRBV6-5	TRBJ2-6	TGTGCCAGCAGCCTAGGGGGCACTGGGGCCAACGTCCTGACTTTC	CASSLGGTGANVLTF
few	.	TRBV6-4	TRBJ1-3	TGTGCCAGCAGTGTGTTCCTGGGTGGAAACACCATATATTTT	CASSVFLGGNTIYF
many	.	TRBV6-5	TRBJ2-1	TGTGCCAGCAGTTCTAGGTCAGGGACTTACAATGAGCAGTTCTTC	CASSSRSGTYNEQFF
.	TRBD1	TRBV12-3/TRBV12-4	TRBJ1-1	TGTGCCAGCACTTTGGGACAGAGACATGAAGCTTTCTTT	CASTLGQRHEAFF
medium-sized	.	TRBV6-2/TRBV6-3	TRBJ2-7	TGTGCCAGCAGTTCACGGCCACTAACCTACGAGCAGTACTTC	CASSSRPLTYEQYF
.	TRBD1	TRBV6-5	TRBJ2-1	TGTGCCAGCATCCACAGGGGTCCCCACTACAATGAGCAGTTCTTC	CASIHRGPHYNEQFF
few	.	TRBV5-5	TRBJ1-1	TGTGCCAGCAGCCAAGACCTGGGCACTGAAGCTTTCTTT	CASSQDLGTEAFF
few	TRBD1	TRBV27	TRBJ1-3	TGTGCCAGCAGTTCCTCGTGGACACAGGGGTACGGAAACACCATATATTTT	CASSSSWTQGYGNTIYF
few	TRBD1	TRBV20-1	TRBJ1-2	TGCAGTGCTGCCGGACAGGGGGGAATTGGGGTCTATGGCTACACCTTC	CSAAGQGGIGVYGYTF
few	TRBD2	TRBV25-1	TRBJ2-7	TGTGCCAGCAGTGGAAGGCGGGGGGCCTACGAGCAGTACTTC	CASSGRRGAYEQYF
.	.	TRBV7-3	TRBJ2-2	TGTGCCAGCAGCACTTCACCGGGACCTATGAACACCGGGGAGCTGTTTTTT	CASSTSPGPMNTGELFF
.	.	TRBV4-2	TRBJ1-1	TGTGCCAGCAGCCAATACGAACAGGCGAACACTGAAGCTTTCTTT	CASSQYEQANTEAFF